One and the same sample provided the 25 T cell receptor beta chains below, sequenced in a study of neurological immune-mediated disorders. TCRdb ran MiXCR on the 5' RACE reads and lists one entry per CDR3 protein. The top ten hold around 1.2% of the sample, which has approximately 130,000 distinct CDR3 sequences, roughly 3.4% seen once. Sequences were obtained from PBMCs. These receptors were obtained from a woman in her thirties with multiple sclerosis.

This clonotype has at least ten counts. The chain couples TRBV7-9 to TRBJ2-1, with D hard to call. CDR3 length: 10 amino acids. Germline V CDR1 and CDR2: SEHNR, FQNEAQ (reference sequence). The V end lost 5 bases, the J end lost 10 bases, and 6 bases lay between the germline ends. Here the CDR3 DNA reads TGTGCCAGCAGCCCTGGGGAGCAGTTCTTC. It is translated as CASSPGEQFF.

This clonotype has a count of ten or more. The chain combines TRBV20-1 with TRBJ2-1, with 10 bases fitting TRBD2. CDR3 length: 14 residues. In germline, CDR1 is DFQATT, CDR2 SNEGSKA (reference sequence). Germline trimming cut 1 base from V and 10 bases from J; bases unmatched to any gene: 7. This chain's CDR3 is CSARVISGGWEQFF. CDR3 coding DNA: TGCAGTGCTAGAGTAATTAGCGGGGGGTGGGAGCAGTTCTTC.

This clonotype showed up many times. The chain is built from TRBV5-5 and TRBJ1-1; perhaps TRBD1 as D (5 bases). The CDR3 extends over 15 amino acids. V dropped 3 bases and J dropped 1 base, with 13 bases sitting between them. Germline CDR1 reads SGHKS; CDR2 reads YYEKEE (reference sequence). Here the CDR3 DNA reads TGTGCCAGCAGCTGGGGCCCAAGGGGGAACACTGAAGCTTTCTTT. The encoded protein is CASSWGPRGNTEAFF.

This clonotype was seen ten or more times. This rearrangement joins TRBV14 to TRBJ1-1; perhaps TRBD1 as D (6 bases). CDR3 length: 15 residues. The germline gives CDR1 SGHDN, CDR2 FVKESK. Between the trimmed V and J ends, which lost 5 bases and 5 bases, there was a span of 18 bases. As DNA, the CDR3 is TGTGCCAGCAGCTCAGCGGGGGCCTTAAAGACTGAAGCTTTCTTT. This translates into CASSSAGALKTEAFF.

With regard to this clonotype: A read error may produce the germline difference seen at one junction end. The DNA for the CDR3 is TGCAGTGCTCCGGACAGGGCGCACAATAAGACCCAGAATTTT. The encoded protein is CSAPDRAHNKTQNF. The chain is built from TRBV20-1 and TRBJ1-5; 8 bases agree with TRBD1. There are 14 residues in the CDR3. Germline loops: CDR1 DFQATT, CDR2 SNEGSKA (reference sequence).

At least ten counts were recorded for this clonotype. The chain uses TRBV6-2 or TRBV6-3 and TRBJ1-1; tentative D call: TRBD1 (5 bases). The CDR3 is 14 residues long. The ends were cut back, 7 bases at V and 7 bases at J, with 19 bases in the middle. Looked up from germline, CDR1 is MNHEY and CDR2 is SVGEGT. CDR3 sequence (DNA): TGTGCCAGCACCGTAGGGACGCTGAGAGATGAAGCTTTCTTT. Translated, it gives CASTVGTLRDEAFF.

There are many counts of this clonotype. This chain links TRBV29-1 with TRBJ1-1; the D gene is possibly TRBD1 (5 bases). There are 14 residues in the CDR3. V dropped 3 bases and J dropped 1 base, with 12 bases sitting between them. Germline V CDR1 and CDR2: SQVTM, ANQGSEA. CDR3 sequence reads: CSVDRPGRNTEAFF. The DNA for the CDR3 is TGCAGCGTTGATCGGCCGGGACGGAACACTGAAGCTTTCTTT. Variable domain in full (rest from reference TRBV29-1 and TRBJ1-1): SAVISQKPSRDICQRGTSLTIQCQVDSQVTMMFWYRQQPGQSLTLIATANQGSEATYESGFVIDKFPISRPNLTFSTLTVSNMSPEDSSIYLCSVDRPGRNTEAFFGQGTRLTVV.

This clonotype was counted many times. The rearrangement uses TRBV27 and TRBJ2-3; 7 bases agree with TRBD1. The CDR3 has 16 amino acids. The germline V gene has CDR1 MNHEY and CDR2 SMNVEV (reference sequence). V lost 8 bases and J lost 2; bases outside the gene matches: 13. The CDR3 sequence is CASGVNQGEYTDTQYF. DNA for the CDR3: TGTGCCAGCGGGGTGAACCAGGGGGAATACACAGATACGCAGTATTTT.

Worth noting for this clonotype: A much larger clone differs by one base, so this may be a read error. The gene calls are TRBV5-5 and TRBJ1-1; TRBD1 might be the D (5 bases). The germline gives CDR1 SGHKS, CDR2 YYEKEE (reference sequence). The CDR3 length is 15 residues. CDR3 in amino acids: CANSFFQGGMTEAFF. In nucleotides, the CDR3 is TGTGCCAACAGCTTTTTCCAGGGTGGCATGACTGAAGCTTTCTTT. The whole variable domain, remainder taken from reference TRBV5-5 and TRBJ1-1, is DAGVTQSPTHLIKTRGQQVTLRCSPISGHKSVSWYQQVLGQGPQFIFQYYEKEERGRGNFPDRFSARQFPNYSSELNVNALLLGDSALYLCANSFFQGGMTEAFFGQGTRLTVV.

This clonotype was recorded many times. The DNA for the CDR3 is TGTGCCAGCAGTTACTCCTCCGAGGTTGAATTTCCGCAGGATTCACCCCTCCACTTT. Its protein is CASSYSSEVEFPQDSPLHF. The chain joins TRBV6-2 or TRBV6-3 to TRBJ1-6; no reliable D call. Trimming shortened V by 0 bases and J by 8 bases, and 23 bases separated the two germline ends. The V gene's germline CDR1 is MNHEY and CDR2 SVGEGT. The CDR3 contains 19 residues.

This clonotype was counted at least ten times. This chain uses TRBV20-1 with TRBJ1-2; D is ambiguous. Trimming left V 2 bases short and J 7 bases short, with 8 bases between. Per the germline V gene, CDR1 is DFQATT and CDR2 is SNEGSKA (reference sequence). The CDR3 sequence is 11 residues long. In DNA form, the CDR3 reads TGCAGTGCTAGATCTGACTTTGGCTACACCTTC. Its translation is CSARSDFGYTF.

This clonotype was counted a single time. The CDR3 region is CASSKIWGDTEAFF. CDR3 nucleotides: TGCGCCAGCAGTAAGATCTGGGGGGACACTGAAGCTTTCTTT. This sequence joins TRBV5-1 and TRBJ1-1; tentatively, D is TRBD1 (5 bases). This CDR3 is built from 14 residues. CDR1 SGHRS and CDR2 YFSETQ come from the germline V gene. Between the trimmed V and J ends, which lost 5 bases and 3 bases, there was a span of 14 bases.

This clonotype has at least ten counts. The CDR3 here is CASSQEGVGEKLFF. The DNA of the CDR3 is TGCGCCAGCAGCCAAGAAGGGGTTGGAGAAAAACTGTTTTTT. This chain connects TRBV4-1 to TRBJ1-4, with D perhaps TRBD1 (5 bases). Trimming shortened V by 0 bases and J by 8 bases, and 10 bases separated the two germline ends. The CDR3 covers 14 residues. Germline V gene data show CDR1 as MGHRA and CDR2 as YSYEKL.

This clonotype has just a few counts. This chain joins TRBV7-2 and TRBJ1-5, with D hard to call. Germline CDR1 reads SGHTA; CDR2 reads FQGNSA. Trimming stripped 2 bases from V and 1 base from J, with 3 bases between. The CDR3 runs 13 residues. This CDR3 is CASSLWSNQPQHF. The CDR3 DNA reads TGTGCCAGCAGCTTATGGAGCAATCAGCCCCAGCATTTT.

This clonotype was recorded many times. This chain connects TRBV20-1 to TRBJ1-2; tentatively, D is TRBD1 (5 bases). The CDR3 totals 14 residues. Germline-derived CDR1 and CDR2 are DFQATT and SNEGSKA (reference sequence). Trimming stripped 3 bases from V and 2 bases from J, with 13 bases between. CDR3 DNA sequence: TGCAGTGCTAGGGACTTCAGGGAGAACTATGGCTACACCTTC. Translating gives CSARDFRENYGYTF.

This clonotype was seen a few times. The chain employs TRBV7-8 and TRBJ1-1; perhaps TRBD1 as D (5 bases). The CDR3 length is 16 residues. CDR1 SGHVS and CDR2 FQNEAQ come from the germline V gene. The ends were cut back, 1 base at V and 5 bases at J, with 17 bases in the middle. DNA for the CDR3: TGTGCCAGCAGCTTAGTAAGTTCTGGACACAAGACTGAAGCTTTCTTT. It is translated as CASSLVSSGHKTEAFF.

The sample holds many counts of this clonotype. The chain has TRBV20-1 and TRBJ2-1; D unclear. CDR3 length equals 13 residues. Germline loops: CDR1 DFQATT, CDR2 SNEGSKA (reference sequence). The V and J ends lost 4 bases and 0 bases respectively, with 7 bases between them. CDR3 residues: CSATWGSYNEQFF. CDR3 DNA sequence: TGCAGTGCTACGTGGGGCTCCTACAATGAGCAGTTCTTC.

This clonotype was recorded many times. The chain is built from TRBV4-3 and TRBJ2-7, with TRBD2 matching over 7 bases. This CDR3 has 15 amino acids. Trimming at V came to 4 bases and at J to 1 base, leaving 7 bases not matched to a gene. CDR1 and CDR2 from the germline V gene are LGHNA and YSLEER. The CDR3 region has the DNA TGCGCCAGCAGCCCTAACACGGGAGGATCCTACGAGCAGTACTTC. Encoded protein: CASSPNTGGSYEQYF.

This clonotype was counted many times. V gene TRBV20-1 combines with J gene TRBJ1-1; 7 nucleotides match TRBD1. Germline loops: CDR1 DFQATT, CDR2 SNEGSKA (reference sequence). The CDR3 covers 12 residues. V shed 5 bases and J 10 bases; nucleotides not matched to a gene: 10. The CDR3 DNA reads as TGCAGTGCTGGCCGAGACAGGGAACCAGCTTTCTTT. This sequence encodes CSAGRDREPAFF.

This clonotype was seen a handful of times. The chain couples TRBV7-2 to TRBJ1-5; D call uncertain. Germline CDR1 reads SGHTA; CDR2 reads FQGNSA. V lost 0 bases and J 2 bases, leaving 14 bases between the germline ends. CDR3 size: 17 residues. CDR3 loop: CASSLALDPWGNQPQHF. Here the CDR3 DNA reads TGTGCCAGCAGCTTAGCCCTGGACCCGTGGGGCAATCAGCCCCAGCATTTT.

This clonotype was detected many times. CDR3 loop: CASSQRTGSQPQHF. The CDR3, as DNA: TGTGCCAGCAGTCAGAGGACCGGTTCTCAGCCCCAGCATTTT. This chain uses TRBV6-2 or TRBV6-3 with TRBJ1-5; the D is unclear. The length of the CDR3 is 14 residues. V was trimmed by 5 bases and J by 6 bases, leaving 14 bases between them. CDR1 MNHEY and CDR2 SVGEGT come from the germline V gene.

This clonotype has more than one count but fewer than ten. The J gene is TRBJ1-3, the V gene TRBV12-5; D unclear. The CDR3 contains 13 residues. V was clipped by 1 base and J by 15 bases, with 16 bases between them. Germline CDR1 is LGHNT and CDR2 is FRNRAP. Here the CDR3 reads CASGLDLDGQRYF. The CDR3 DNA is TGTGCTAGTGGTTTGGATTTGGACGGGCAAAGATATTTT.

This clonotype showed up many times. V is TRBV20-1 and J is TRBJ1-1, with 7 bases lining up with TRBD1. The CDR3 runs to 12 residues. V lost 5 bases, J lost 1 base, and 1 base stayed unmatched. Germline V lookup: CDR1 DFQATT, CDR2 SNEGSKA (reference sequence). The DNA for the CDR3 is TGCAGTGCTTGGACAGGGAACACTGAAGCTTTCTTT. Protein: CSAWTGNTEAFF.

This clonotype came up many times. The chain joins TRBV7-2 to TRBJ1-1; TRBD1 is a possible D gene (5 bases). The germline V and J ends were trimmed by 5 bases and 3 bases, with 16 bases remaining between them. The germline CDR1 and CDR2 sequences are SGHTA and FQGNSA. The CDR3 runs 15 residues. The CDR3, as DNA: TGTGCCAGCAGCCCTACTAGGGGAGGGTACACTGAAGCTTTCTTT. Protein product: CASSPTRGGYTEAFF.

This clonotype was seen repeatedly, ten times or more. The CDR3: CASSLQDRGFGYTF. CDR3 DNA sequence: TGTGCCAGCAGCTTACAGGACAGGGGTTTTGGCTACACCTTC. The chain recombines TRBV5-6 with TRBJ1-2, with 9 nucleotides matching TRBD1. Germline-derived CDR1 and CDR2 are SGHDT and YYEEEE. The CDR3 extends over 14 amino acids. V trimming: 2 bases; J trimming: 7 bases; junction bases outside the gene matches: 6.